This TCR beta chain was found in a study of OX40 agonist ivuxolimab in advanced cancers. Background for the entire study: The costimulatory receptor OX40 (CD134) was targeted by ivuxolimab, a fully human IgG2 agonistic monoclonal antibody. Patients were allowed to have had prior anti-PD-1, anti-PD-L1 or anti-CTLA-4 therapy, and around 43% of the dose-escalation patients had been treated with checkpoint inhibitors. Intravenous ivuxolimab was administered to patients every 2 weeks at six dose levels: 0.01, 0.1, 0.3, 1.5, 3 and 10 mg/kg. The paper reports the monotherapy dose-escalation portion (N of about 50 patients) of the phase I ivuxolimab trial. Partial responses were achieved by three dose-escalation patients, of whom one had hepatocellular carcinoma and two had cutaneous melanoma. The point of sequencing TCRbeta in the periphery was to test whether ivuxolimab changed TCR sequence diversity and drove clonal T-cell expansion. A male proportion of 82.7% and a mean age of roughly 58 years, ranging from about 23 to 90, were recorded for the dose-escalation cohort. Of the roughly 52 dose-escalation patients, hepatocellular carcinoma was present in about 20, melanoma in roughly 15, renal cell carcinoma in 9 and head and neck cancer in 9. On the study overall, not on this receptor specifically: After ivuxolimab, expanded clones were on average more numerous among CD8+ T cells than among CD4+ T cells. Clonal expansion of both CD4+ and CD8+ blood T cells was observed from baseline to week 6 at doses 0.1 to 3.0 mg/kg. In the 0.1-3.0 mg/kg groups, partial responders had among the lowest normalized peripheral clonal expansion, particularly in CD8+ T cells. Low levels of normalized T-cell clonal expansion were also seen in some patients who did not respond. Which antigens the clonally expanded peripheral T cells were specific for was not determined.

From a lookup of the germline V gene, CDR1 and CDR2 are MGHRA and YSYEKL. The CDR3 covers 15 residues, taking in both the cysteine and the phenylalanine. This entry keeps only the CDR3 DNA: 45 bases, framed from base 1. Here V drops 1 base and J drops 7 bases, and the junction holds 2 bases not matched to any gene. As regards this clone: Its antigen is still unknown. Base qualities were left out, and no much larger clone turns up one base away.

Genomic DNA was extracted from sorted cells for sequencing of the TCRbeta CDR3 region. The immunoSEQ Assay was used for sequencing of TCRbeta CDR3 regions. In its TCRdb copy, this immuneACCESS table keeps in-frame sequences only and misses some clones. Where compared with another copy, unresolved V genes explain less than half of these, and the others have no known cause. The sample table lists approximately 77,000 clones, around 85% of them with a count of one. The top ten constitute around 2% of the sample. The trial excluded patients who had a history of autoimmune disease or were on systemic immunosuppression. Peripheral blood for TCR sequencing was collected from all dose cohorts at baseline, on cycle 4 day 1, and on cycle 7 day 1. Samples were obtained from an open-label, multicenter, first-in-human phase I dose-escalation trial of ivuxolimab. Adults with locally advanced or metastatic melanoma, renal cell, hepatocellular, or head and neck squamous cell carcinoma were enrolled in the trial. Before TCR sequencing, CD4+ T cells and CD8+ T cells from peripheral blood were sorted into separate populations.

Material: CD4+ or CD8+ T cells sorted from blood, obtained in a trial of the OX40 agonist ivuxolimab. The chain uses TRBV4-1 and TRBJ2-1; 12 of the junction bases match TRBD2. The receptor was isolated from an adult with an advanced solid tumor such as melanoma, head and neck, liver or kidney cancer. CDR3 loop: CASSQGLAGVNEQFF. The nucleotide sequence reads TGCGCCAGCAGCCAAGGACTAGCGGGAGTAAATGAGCAGTTCTTC.